Listed here are 27 T cell receptor beta chains from one sample, sequenced in a study of T cells after yellow fever vaccination. TCRdb passed the 5' RACE reads through MiXCR, listing each CDR3 protein once. There are roughly 520,000 distinct CDR3 sequences in the sample; about a fifth occur only once, and about a sixth lies in the top ten. This material consisted of PBMCs, taken roughly 20 days after the first yellow fever vaccination. Receptors originate from a man aged 18 to 30 who received the YFV17D yellow fever vaccine.

This clonotype was observed a handful of times. V usage is TRBV24-1 and J usage is TRBJ2-1; TRBD1 might be the D (5 bases). CDR1 and CDR2 (germline): KGHDR, SFDVKD. CDR3 length equals 17 residues. Between the trimmed V and J ends, which lost 2 bases and 5 bases, there was a span of 18 bases. The chain's CDR3 is CATSDSRAGSKNNEQFF. The CDR3 DNA sequence: TGTGCCACCAGTGATTCTAGGGCAGGGTCGAAAAACAATGAGCAGTTCTTC.

In its sample, this clonotype was seen a few times. The chain employs TRBV4-2 and TRBJ2-5; TRBD2 is a possible D gene (7 bases). With 1 base removed from V and 3 bases from J, the gap between germline ends came to 18 bases. This CDR3 has 17 amino acids. Per germline, CDR1 LGHNA and CDR2 YNFKEQ. CDR3 nucleotide sequence: TGTGCCAGCAGCCAAGGGACTGCGGGGGCGGGGAAAGAGACCCAGTACTTC. Its protein is CASSQGTAGAGKETQYF.

This rearrangement joins TRBV6-5 to TRBJ2-1; D is undetermined. Germline lookup yields CDR1 MNHEY and CDR2 SVGAGI. The germline V and J ends were trimmed by 0 bases and 13 bases, with 10 bases remaining between them. This CDR3 is built from 12 residues. The CDR3 reads CASSYSSGSQFF. CDR3 DNA: TGTGCCAGCAGTTACTCGTCCGGGTCCCAGTTCTTC.

Only a few counts were recorded for this clonotype. V gene TRBV11-3 combines with J gene TRBJ2-2; tentatively, D is TRBD2 (6 bases). Trimming took off 2 bases at V and 4 bases at J, with 8 bases between the two ends. The germline V gene encodes CDR1 SGHNT and CDR2 YENEEA. This CDR3 spans 14 amino acids. The CDR3 nucleotides are TGTGCCAGCAGCTTATGGCGGGGCACCGGGGAGCTGTTTTTT. Its protein product is CASSLWRGTGELFF.

This clonotype was observed many times. V is TRBV29-1 and J is TRBJ2-5, with 7 nucleotides matching TRBD1. The V and J ends lost 6 bases and 5 bases, in that order; junction bases with no gene match: 9. CDR1 is SQVTM and CDR2 is ANQGSEA in the germline V gene. The CDR3 is 13 residues long. CDR3 nucleotide sequence: TGCAGCGTGAAACAGGGGTTGCGGGAGACCCAGTACTTC. Its protein is CSVKQGLRETQYF.

This rearrangement joins TRBV3-1 to TRBJ2-1; tentative D call: TRBD1 (5 bases). This CDR3 contains 14 residues. Germline CDR1 is LGHDT and CDR2 is YNNKEL (reference sequence). V was clipped by 6 bases and J by 4 bases, with 13 bases between them. The CDR3 coding sequence is TGTGCCAGCAGAGGGGAACCACGTTACAATGAGCAGTTCTTC. Its protein product is CASRGEPRYNEQFF.

By sample share, this clonotype is medium-sized. This chain links TRBV4-3 with TRBJ2-1; 10 bases fit TRBD1. The CDR3 length is 15 residues. The V gene end was trimmed by 1 base and the J gene end by 3 bases; junction bases not matched to a gene: 0. CDR1 is LGHNA, CDR2 YSLEER, per germline. CDR3 amino acids: CASSQGTGGYNEQFF. DNA for the CDR3: TGCGCCAGCAGCCAAGGGACAGGGGGCTACAATGAGCAGTTCTTC.

This chain uses TRBV6-5 with TRBJ2-7; 9 positions agree with TRBD1. The CDR3 length is 14 residues. CDR1 is MNHEY, CDR2 SVGAGI, per germline. Trimming removed 2 bases from V and 3 bases from J; junction bases left unmatched: 2. CDR3 in DNA: TGTGCCAGCAGTTACCCGGGACAGGGCTACGAGCAGTACTTC. Its protein is CASSYPGQGYEQYF.

The J gene is TRBJ1-2, the V gene TRBV10-3; TRBD1 might be the D (5 bases). Per the germline V gene, CDR1 is ENHRY and CDR2 is SYGVKD. Trimming pared 8 bases from V and 6 bases from J, leaving 13 bases between. The CDR3 contains 12 residues. CDR3 residues: CAIFGGIDGYTF. The CDR3 DNA is TGTGCCATCTTCGGGGGGATAGATGGCTACACCTTC.

The chain recombines TRBV5-1 with TRBJ1-2; D remains unclear. Germline V gives CDR1 SGHRS, CDR2 YFSETQ. CDR3 length equals 15 residues. Trimming removed 4 bases at V and 0 bases at J, with 13 bases between. CDR3 protein: CASSPTVPANYGYTF. For the CDR3, the DNA is TGCGCCAGCAGCCCAACGGTCCCGGCTAACTATGGCTACACCTTC. Based on the CDR3 plus reference TRBV5-1 and TRBJ1-2, the full variable domain is KAGVTQTPRYLIKTRGQQVTLSCSPISGHRSVSWYQQTPGQGLQFLFEYFSETQRNKGNFPGRFSGRQFSNSRSEMNVSTLELGDSALYLCASSPTVPANYGYTFGSGTRLTVV.

This clonotype has just a few counts. The J gene is TRBJ1-2, the V gene TRBV28, with TRBD1 identical over 9 bases. This CDR3 is 15 amino acids long. Unmatched junction bases numbered 10, after V lost 5 bases and J lost 6 bases. CDR1 and CDR2 from the germline V gene are MDHEN and SYDVKM. In DNA form, the CDR3 reads TGTGCCAGCAGTCCTCGGGACAGGGCGGACCATGGCTACACCTTC. It specifies CASSPRDRADHGYTF.

This clonotype was observed a few times. The rearrangement uses TRBV4-3 and TRBJ2-3; possibly TRBD2 for D (7 bases). This CDR3 has 17 residues. Trimming stripped 0 bases from V and 0 bases from J, with 13 bases between. Germline assignment: CDR1 LGHNA and CDR2 YSLEER. The CDR3 DNA reads TGCGCCAGCAGCCAAGATCTTCGGGGGGCTAGCACAGATACGCAGTATTTT. Translation gives CASSQDLRGASTDTQYF.

J is TRBJ2-3 and V is TRBV5-1; 13 bases fit TRBD2. The CDR3 consists of 15 residues. Trimming removed 5 bases from V and 4 bases from J; junction bases left unmatched: 4. Germline CDR1 and CDR2: SGHRS and YFSETQ. CDR3 nucleotide sequence: TGCGCCAGCAGACTAGCGGGGGGGCCATCAGATACGCAGTATTTT. It yields the protein CASRLAGGPSDTQYF.

The chain has TRBV5-1 and TRBJ2-1, with TRBD2 matching over 9 bases. This CDR3 is built from 14 residues. The V gene end was trimmed by 0 bases and the J gene end by 5 bases; junction bases not matched to a gene: 0. Germline V lookup: CDR1 SGHRS, CDR2 YFSETQ. The CDR3 nucleotides read TGCGCCAGCAGCTTGGGGACTAGCGACAATGAGCAGTTCTTC. This encodes CASSLGTSDNEQFF. Supplemented by reference TRBV5-1 and TRBJ2-1, the full variable domain reads KAGVTQTPRYLIKTRGQQVTLSCSPISGHRSVSWYQQTPGQGLQFLFEYFSETQRNKGNFPGRFSGRQFSNSRSEMNVSTLELGDSALYLCASSLGTSDNEQFFGPGTRLTVL.

The chain is built from TRBV3-1 and TRBJ2-1; tentative D call: TRBD2 (6 bases). The CDR3 contains 17 residues. Per germline, CDR1 LGHDT and CDR2 YNNKEL (reference sequence). The germline V and J ends were trimmed by 3 bases and 1 base, with 16 bases remaining between them. This CDR3 reads CASSHDRRGPSYNEQFF. In nucleotides, the CDR3 is TGTGCCAGCAGCCACGATCGGAGGGGCCCGTCCTACAATGAGCAGTTCTTC.

This clonotype was counted many times. The chain couples TRBV12-3 or TRBV12-4 to TRBJ1-2; D unresolved. The CDR3 spans 12 residues. Deletions cut 2 bases from V and 2 bases from J, with 3 bases between. CDR3 coding DNA: TGTGCCAGCAGTTTACAAAACTATGGCTACACCTTC. It is translated as CASSLQNYGYTF.

About this clonotype itself: A read error is likely, as this CDR3 ends without the conserved phenylalanine or tryptophan. The chain has TRBV20-1 and TRBJ2-2; D unresolved. Germline CDR1 and CDR2: DFQATT and SNEGSKA (reference sequence). The length of the CDR3 is 11 residues. V was clipped by 1 base and J by 8 bases, with 5 bases between them. CDR3 DNA sequence: TGCAGTGCTAGAGGTCCGGGGGAGCTGTTTCTT. Translation gives CSARGPGELFL.

This clonotype turned up a few times. The rearrangement links TRBV6-5 to TRBJ2-3; D is undetermined. From germline, CDR1 is MNHEY and CDR2 SVGAGI. This CDR3 is built from 16 residues. V was clipped by 6 bases and J by 1 base, with 17 bases between them. The CDR3, as DNA: TGTGCCAGCAGACTTATCCGGACCTCTGGCACAGATACGCAGTATTTT. Protein: CASRLIRTSGTDTQYF.

This chain joins TRBV12-3 or TRBV12-4 and TRBJ2-7, with 10 bases that match TRBD1. The CDR3 runs to 14 residues. With 5 bases clipped from V and 5 bases from J, the junction kept 6 bases outside the gene matches. The DNA of the CDR3 is TGTGCCAGCAGTGCCGGGACAGGGGTAAACGAGCAGTACTTC. Its translation: CASSAGTGVNEQYF.

This clonotype was counted between two and nine times. The chain combines TRBV20-1 with TRBJ1-1; D is unclear. The V gene's germline CDR1 is DFQATT and CDR2 SNEGSKA (reference sequence). The ends were cut back, 7 bases at V and 1 base at J, with 10 bases in the middle. CDR3 length: 12 amino acids. This CDR3 is CSEEGQNTEAFF. CDR3 DNA sequence: TGCAGTGAGGAAGGGCAGAACACTGAAGCTTTCTTT.

The chain uses TRBV6-5 and TRBJ1-4; 7 nucleotides match TRBD1. The CDR3 spans 15 residues. The junction had 9 bases not matched to a gene; V was cut back by 4 bases and J by 7 bases. In germline, CDR1 is MNHEY, CDR2 SVGAGI. In DNA form, the CDR3 reads TGTGCCAGCAGTTGGACAGGTCCCGGTTTTGAAAAACTGTTTTTT. Translation gives CASSWTGPGFEKLFF.

The CDR3 sequence: CASSLSWGRGNQPQHF. CDR3 bases: TGTGCCAGCAGTTTATCGTGGGGGAGAGGCAATCAGCCCCAGCATTTT. The rearrangement links TRBV27 to TRBJ1-5, with D maybe TRBD1 (5 bases). CDR1 MNHEY and CDR2 SMNVEV come from the germline V gene (reference sequence). V lost 0 bases, J lost 2 bases, and 11 bases lay in between. The CDR3 runs to 16 residues.

At least ten counts were recorded for this clonotype. The chain uses TRBV19 and TRBJ2-7; tentatively, D is TRBD2 (6 bases). CDR3 length: 13 residues. The ends were cut back, 8 bases at V and 2 bases at J, with 13 bases in the middle. CDR1 is LNHDA, CDR2 SQIVND, per germline (reference sequence). DNA of the CDR3: TGTGCCAGTGCTGGCGGGACGGCCTACGAGCAGTACTTC. This gives the protein CASAGGTAYEQYF.

This clonotype has more than one count but fewer than ten. This rearrangement joins TRBV5-6 to TRBJ2-3, with 7 bases matching TRBD1. The germline CDR1 and CDR2 sequences are SGHDT and YYEEEE. The CDR3 contains 14 residues. V gave up 0 bases and J gave up 5 bases; unmatched junction bases: 3. The CDR3: CASSLEDREDTQYF. For the CDR3, the DNA is TGTGCCAGCAGCTTGGAAGACAGGGAAGATACGCAGTATTTT.

The chain joins TRBV5-6 to TRBJ1-6; maybe TRBD1 (5 bases). Germline lookup yields CDR1 SGHDT and CDR2 YYEEEE. The CDR3 consists of 17 residues. Trimming took off 4 bases at V and 0 bases at J, with 14 bases between the two ends. The CDR3 nucleotides are TGTGCCAGCAGCCCAAGGGACGGCAGCTCCTATAATTCACCCCTCCACTTT. This gives the protein CASSPRDGSSYNSPLHF. The complete variable domain, with remaining parts taken from reference TRBV5-6 and TRBJ1-6, reads DAGVTQSPTHLIKTRGQQVTLRCSPKSGHDTVSWYQQALGQGPQFIFQYYEEEERQRGNFPDRFSGHQFPNYSSELNVNALLLGDSALYLCASSPRDGSSYNSPLHFGNGTRLTVT.

J is TRBJ2-3 and V is TRBV27, with TRBD1 matching 8 bases. The junction had 0 bases not matched to a gene; V was cut back by 4 bases and J by 0 bases. CDR1 is MNHEY, CDR2 SMNVEV, per germline (reference sequence). This CDR3 contains 14 residues. The CDR3 sequence is CASSWTGSTDTQYF. The CDR3 nucleotides are TGTGCCAGCAGTTGGACAGGGAGCACAGATACGCAGTATTTT.

In its sample, this clonotype was seen once. The V call is TRBV19, the J call TRBJ2-1; 7 bases are shared with TRBD1. There are 18 residues in the CDR3. CDR1 and CDR2 (germline): LNHDA, SQIVND (reference sequence). Trimming removed 6 bases from V and 4 bases from J; junction bases left unmatched: 18. CDR3 coding DNA: TGTGCCAGTAGCCATCCAACCGGGACAGACCACCTTTACAATGAGCAGTTCTTC. It yields the protein CASSHPTGTDHLYNEQFF. Combining the CDR3 with reference TRBV19 and TRBJ2-1 gives the whole variable domain DGGITQSPKYLFRKEGQNVTLSCEQNLNHDAMYWYRQDPGQGLRLIYYSQIVNDFQKGDIAEGYSVSREKKESFPLTVTSAQKNPTAFYLCASSHPTGTDHLYNEQFFGPGTRLTVL.